The T cell receptor beta chain described here comes from a study of blood T cells in healthy people across ages. The CDR3 extends over 13 amino acids. V lost 6 bases and J 5 bases, leaving 11 bases between the germline ends. In germline, CDR1 is MDHEN, CDR2 SYDVKM. A J-beta primer mix and a sample-barcoded 5' primer were used in a second PCR of roughly 6 to 11 cycles. Each of the cDNA molecules was tagged by a template-switch adaptor with 12 random nucleotides. Using its own MiXCR run on the 5' RACE reads, TCRdb lists one record per CDR3 protein. The table includes roughly 800,000 distinct CDR3 sequences, about 53% detected once. Every donor contributed roughly 10 milliliters of peripheral blood by blood draw.

The material sequenced was blood. This TCR was sampled from a man aged 80 or over in good health. V gene TRBV28 combines with J gene TRBJ2-4, with D hard to call. Here the CDR3 reads CASRKGSQNIQYF. In DNA, the CDR3 is TGTGCCAGCAGGAAGGGCAGTCAAAACATTCAGTACTTC.